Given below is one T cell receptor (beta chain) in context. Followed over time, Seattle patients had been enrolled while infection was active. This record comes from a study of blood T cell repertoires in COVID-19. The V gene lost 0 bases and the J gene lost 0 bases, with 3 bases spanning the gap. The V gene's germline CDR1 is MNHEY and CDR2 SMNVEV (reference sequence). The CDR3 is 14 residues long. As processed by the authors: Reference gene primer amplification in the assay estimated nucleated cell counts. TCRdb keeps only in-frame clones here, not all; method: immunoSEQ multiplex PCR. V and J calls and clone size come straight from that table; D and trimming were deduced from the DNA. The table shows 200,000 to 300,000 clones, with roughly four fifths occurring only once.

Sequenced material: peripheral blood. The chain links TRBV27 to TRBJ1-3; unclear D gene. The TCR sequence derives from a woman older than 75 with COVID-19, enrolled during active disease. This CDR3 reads CASSLSYSGNTIYF. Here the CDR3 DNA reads TGTGCCAGCAGTTTATCCTACTCTGGAAACACCATATATTTT.